The present entry profiles one T cell receptor beta chain with its context. Its cognate antigen has yet to be identified. Base-call qualities are not available, and no considerably larger clone is one nucleotide away. Libraries were made using the immunoSEQ multiplex PCR assay. TCRdb took this table from immuneACCESS and kept in-frame rearrangements with V and J called. Such tables lack part of the clones; where checked against another copy, unresolved V genes explain under half of the gap, and the rest is unexplained. This sample gives 65,000 to 90,000 clones in total; roughly 90% of them show up just once. The ten most abundant clones make up around a tenth of the sample. The record originates from a study of control samples from healthy donors and cancer patients (dated by TCRdb to about 2020). The clonotype originates from a woman aged 45-59 years with colorectal cancer. The specimen was PBMCs.

CDR3 loop: CAWDLGNTDTQYF. The bases are TGTGCCTGGGACCTCGGGAACACAGATACGCAGTATTTT. Here the chain combines TRBV30 and TRBJ2-3; TRBD2 is possibly the D segment (5 matching bases). The CDR1 and CDR2 encoded by the germline V gene (reference sequence) are GTSNPN and SVGIG. There are 13 amino acids in the CDR3, from cysteine to phenylalanine inclusive. Kept here is only the CDR3 DNA, which spans 39 bases and is read in frame from base 1. The germline ends are 11 bases apart after V is trimmed by 5 bases and J by 2 bases.